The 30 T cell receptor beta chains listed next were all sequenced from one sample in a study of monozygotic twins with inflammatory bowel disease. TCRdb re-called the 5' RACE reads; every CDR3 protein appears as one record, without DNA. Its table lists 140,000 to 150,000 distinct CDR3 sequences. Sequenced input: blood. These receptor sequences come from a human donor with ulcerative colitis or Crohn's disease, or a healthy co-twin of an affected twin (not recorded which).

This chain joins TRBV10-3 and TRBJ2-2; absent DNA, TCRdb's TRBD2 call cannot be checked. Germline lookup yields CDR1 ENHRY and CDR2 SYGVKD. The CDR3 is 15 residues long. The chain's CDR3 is CALRPGLADTAELFF.

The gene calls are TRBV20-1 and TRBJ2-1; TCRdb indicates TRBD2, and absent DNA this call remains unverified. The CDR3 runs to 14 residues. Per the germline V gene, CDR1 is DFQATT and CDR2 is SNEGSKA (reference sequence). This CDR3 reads CSAPGLAGRGEQFF.

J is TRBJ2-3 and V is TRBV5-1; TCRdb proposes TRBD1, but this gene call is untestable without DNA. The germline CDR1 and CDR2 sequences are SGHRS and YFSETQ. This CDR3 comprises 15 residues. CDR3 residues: CASSLGGHPTDTQYF.

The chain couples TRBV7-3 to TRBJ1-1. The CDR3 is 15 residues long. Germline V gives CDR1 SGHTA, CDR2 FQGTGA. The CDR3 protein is CASRETSGLMYEAFF.

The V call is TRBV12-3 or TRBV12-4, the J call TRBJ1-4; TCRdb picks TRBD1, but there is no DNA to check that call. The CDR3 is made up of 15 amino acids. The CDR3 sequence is CASRPAGTGAFKLFF.

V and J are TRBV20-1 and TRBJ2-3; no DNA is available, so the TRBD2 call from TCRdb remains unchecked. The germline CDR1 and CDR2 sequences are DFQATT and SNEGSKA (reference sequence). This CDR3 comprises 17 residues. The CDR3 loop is CSALSAGGPVRTDTQYF.

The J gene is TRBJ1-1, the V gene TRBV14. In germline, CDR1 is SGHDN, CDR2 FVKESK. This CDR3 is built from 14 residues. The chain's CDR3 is CASSQAKGMPEAFF.

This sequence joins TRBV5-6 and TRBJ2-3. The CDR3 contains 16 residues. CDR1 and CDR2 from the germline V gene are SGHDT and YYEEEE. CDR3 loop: CASSFPNRVSTDTQYF. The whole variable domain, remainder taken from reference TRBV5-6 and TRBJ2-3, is DAGVTQSPTHLIKTRGQQVTLRCSPKSGHDTVSWYQQALGQGPQFIFQYYEEEERQRGNFPDRFSGHQFPNYSSELNVNALLLGDSALYLCASSFPNRVSTDTQYFGPGTRLTVL.

CDR3 loop: CASSGTAEETQYF. The chain links TRBV19 to TRBJ2-5; the TRBD1 assignment by TCRdb is unverifiable without DNA. Looked up from germline, CDR1 is LNHDA and CDR2 is SQIVND (reference sequence). This CDR3 has 13 amino acids.

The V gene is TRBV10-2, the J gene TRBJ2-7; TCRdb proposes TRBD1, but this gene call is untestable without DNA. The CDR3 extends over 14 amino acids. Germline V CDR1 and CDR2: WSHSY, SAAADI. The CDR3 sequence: CATKGGLISYEQYF.

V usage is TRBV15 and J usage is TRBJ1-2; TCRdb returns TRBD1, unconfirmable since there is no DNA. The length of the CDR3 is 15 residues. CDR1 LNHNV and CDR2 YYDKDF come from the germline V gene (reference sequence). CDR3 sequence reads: CATSRGTGVDYGYTF.

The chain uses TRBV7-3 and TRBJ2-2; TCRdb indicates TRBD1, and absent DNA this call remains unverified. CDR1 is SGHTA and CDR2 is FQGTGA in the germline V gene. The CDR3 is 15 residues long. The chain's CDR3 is CASSPLGGKTGELFF.

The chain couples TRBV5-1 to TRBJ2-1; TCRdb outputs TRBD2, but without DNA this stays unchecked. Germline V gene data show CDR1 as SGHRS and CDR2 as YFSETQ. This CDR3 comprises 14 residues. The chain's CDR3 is CASSPLRVGDEQFF.

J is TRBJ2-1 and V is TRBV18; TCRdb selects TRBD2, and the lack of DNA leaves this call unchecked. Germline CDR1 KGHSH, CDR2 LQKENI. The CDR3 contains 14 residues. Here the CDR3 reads CASSPPGSGNEQFF.

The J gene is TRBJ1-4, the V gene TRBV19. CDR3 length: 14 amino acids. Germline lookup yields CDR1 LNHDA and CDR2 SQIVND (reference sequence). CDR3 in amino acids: CASRAGRFGEKLFF.

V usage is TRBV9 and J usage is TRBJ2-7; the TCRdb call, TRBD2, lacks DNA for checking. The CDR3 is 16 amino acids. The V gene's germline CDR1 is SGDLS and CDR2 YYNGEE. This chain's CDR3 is CASSVSGAGGSYEQYF.

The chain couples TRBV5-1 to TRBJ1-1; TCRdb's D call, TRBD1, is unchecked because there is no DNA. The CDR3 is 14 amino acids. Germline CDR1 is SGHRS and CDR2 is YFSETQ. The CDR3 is CASRRGALNTEAFF.

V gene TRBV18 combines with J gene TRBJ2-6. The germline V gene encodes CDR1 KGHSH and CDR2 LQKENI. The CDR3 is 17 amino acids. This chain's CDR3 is CASSPLAWRRGANVLTF.

CDR3 loop: CASKETGTDTQYF. This rearrangement joins TRBV5-1 to TRBJ2-3; without DNA, the TCRdb call of TRBD1 cannot be checked. The CDR3 length is 13 residues. Germline V gives CDR1 SGHRS, CDR2 YFSETQ.

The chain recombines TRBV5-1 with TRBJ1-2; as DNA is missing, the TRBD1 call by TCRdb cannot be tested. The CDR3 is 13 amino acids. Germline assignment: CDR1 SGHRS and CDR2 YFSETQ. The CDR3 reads CASSPDRTHGYTF.

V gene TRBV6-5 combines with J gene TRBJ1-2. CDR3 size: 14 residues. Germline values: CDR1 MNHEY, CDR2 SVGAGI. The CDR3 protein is CASSYSQTRSGYTF.

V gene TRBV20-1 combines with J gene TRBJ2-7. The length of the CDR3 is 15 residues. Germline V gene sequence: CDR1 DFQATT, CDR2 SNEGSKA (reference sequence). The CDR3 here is CSARSIGSASYEQYF.

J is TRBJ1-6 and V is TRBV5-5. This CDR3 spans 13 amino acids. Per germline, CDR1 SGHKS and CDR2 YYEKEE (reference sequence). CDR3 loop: CATGGGVNSPLHF. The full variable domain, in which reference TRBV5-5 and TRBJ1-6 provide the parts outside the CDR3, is DAGVTQSPTHLIKTRGQQVTLRCSPISGHKSVSWYQQVLGQGPQFIFQYYEKEERGRGNFPDRFSARQFPNYSSELNVNALLLGDSALYLCATGGGVNSPLHFGNGTRLTVT.

The CDR3 loop reads CASTQQGVADTQYF. The V call is TRBV12-3 or TRBV12-4, the J call TRBJ2-3; TCRdb names TRBD1, which stays unverified in the absence of DNA. CDR3 length equals 14 residues.

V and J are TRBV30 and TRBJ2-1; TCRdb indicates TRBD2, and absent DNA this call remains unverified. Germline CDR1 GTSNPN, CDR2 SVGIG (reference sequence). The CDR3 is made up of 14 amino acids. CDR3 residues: CAWTSGRTYNEQFF. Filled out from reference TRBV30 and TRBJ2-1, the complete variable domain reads SQTIHQWPATLVQPVGSPLSLECTVEGTSNPNLYWYRQAAGRGLQLLFYSVGIGQISSEVPQNLSASRPQDRQFILSSKKLLLSDSGFYLCAWTSGRTYNEQFFGPGTRLTVL.

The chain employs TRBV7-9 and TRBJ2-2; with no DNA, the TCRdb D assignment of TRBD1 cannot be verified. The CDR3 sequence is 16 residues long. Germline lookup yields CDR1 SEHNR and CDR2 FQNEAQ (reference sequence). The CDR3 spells CASSSTTGTGTGELFF.

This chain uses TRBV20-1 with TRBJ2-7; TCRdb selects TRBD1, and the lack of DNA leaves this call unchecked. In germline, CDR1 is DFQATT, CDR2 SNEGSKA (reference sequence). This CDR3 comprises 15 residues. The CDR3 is CSASSDGTGTYEQYF.

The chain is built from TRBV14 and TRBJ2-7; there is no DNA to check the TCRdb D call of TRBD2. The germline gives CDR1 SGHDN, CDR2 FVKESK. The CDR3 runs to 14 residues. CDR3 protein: CASSQVAAGHEQYF.

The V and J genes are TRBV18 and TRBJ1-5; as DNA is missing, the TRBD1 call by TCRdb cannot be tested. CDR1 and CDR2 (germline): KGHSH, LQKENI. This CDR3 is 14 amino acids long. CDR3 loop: CASSPQGSDQPQHF.

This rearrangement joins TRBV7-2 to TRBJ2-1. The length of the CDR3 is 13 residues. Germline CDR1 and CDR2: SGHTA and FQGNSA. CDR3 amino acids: CASSLQVYGEQFF.